The 10 T cell receptor beta chains below were found in one sample sequenced in a study of T cell responses to AZD1222 COVID-19 vaccine. The repertoire was sequenced with immunoSEQ multiplex PCR; TCRdb's copy has only in-frame clones and lacks some. Among around 130,000 clones listed, roughly 93% were seen once. The sequences come from peripheral blood, collected on day 0 of AZD1222 vaccination. The source is an adult in good health.

CDR3: CASSSEGASGTEAFF. CDR3 in DNA: TGTGCCAGCAGCTCGGAGGGGGCCTCCGGCACTGAAGCTTTCTTT. The V call is TRBV7-2, the J call TRBJ1-1, with 7 bases aligning to TRBD1. The CDR3 loop spans 15 amino acids. The V gene's germline CDR1 is SGHTA and CDR2 FQGNSA. After removal of 4 bases from V and 4 bases from J, the junction contained 9 bases not matched to a gene.

The genes are TRBV7-9 and TRBJ1-4; 8 nucleotides align to TRBD1. Germline trimming cut 1 base from V and 8 bases from J; bases unmatched to any gene: 9. Germline assignment: CDR1 SEHNR and CDR2 FQNEAQ (reference sequence). The CDR3 contains 16 residues. The CDR3 reads CASSLDSDRDREKLFF. CDR3 bases: TGTGCCAGCAGCTTAGACTCGGACAGGGACAGGGAAAAACTGTTTTTT.

The chain is built from TRBV28 and TRBJ2-7; D is possibly TRBD2 (7 bases). The CDR3 has 15 residues. Trimming cost V 5 bases and J 6 bases, with 20 bases left between them. The germline gives CDR1 MDHEN, CDR2 SYDVKM. CDR3 in amino acids: CASSELGGTSSEQYF. DNA of the CDR3: TGTGCCAGCAGTGAACTCGGGGGGACAAGTAGCGAGCAGTACTTC.

The chain employs TRBV4-1 and TRBJ2-7; D may match TRBD1 or TRBD2 (6 bases each). There are 14 residues in the CDR3. Germline lookup yields CDR1 MGHRA and CDR2 YSYEKL. With 0 bases removed from V and 2 bases from J, the gap between germline ends came to 8 bases. The CDR3: CASSQDRGAYEQYF. The CDR3, as DNA: TGCGCCAGCAGCCAAGATAGGGGGGCCTACGAGCAGTACTTC.

The chain combines TRBV6-2 or TRBV6-3 with TRBJ2-7, with 7 nucleotides matching TRBD2. Germline V gene lookup returns CDR1 MNHEY and CDR2 SVGEGT. This CDR3 has 12 residues. With 5 bases clipped from V and 8 bases from J, the junction kept 6 bases outside the gene matches. CDR3 region: CASSKSLAQQYF. Written as DNA, the CDR3 is TGTGCCAGCAGTAAATCACTAGCGCAGCAGTACTTC.

This chain links TRBV9 with TRBJ2-7, with D tentatively TRBD1 or TRBD2 (6 bases each). This CDR3 has 22 residues. V gave up 6 bases and J gave up 2 bases, with 39 bases separating them. The V gene's germline CDR1 is SGDLS and CDR2 YYNGEE. In DNA form, the CDR3 reads TGTGCCAGCAACATTAGGGGGGAACCGCGGACTCCCCAACAAGCAACCGCCTACGAGCAGTACTTC. Protein: CASNIRGEPRTPQQATAYEQYF.

The V gene is TRBV12-3 or TRBV12-4, the J gene TRBJ1-5; D gene ambiguous. This CDR3 comprises 13 residues. V lost 5 bases and J 3 bases, leaving 8 bases between the germline ends. The CDR3, as DNA: TGTGCCAGCAGTGAGCAGAACAATCAGCCCCAGCATTTT. Amino acids: CASSEQNNQPQHF.

This chain uses TRBV7-2 with TRBJ2-5, with a tentative D call TRBD1 (6 bases). The CDR3 length is 14 residues. CDR1 and CDR2 (germline): SGHTA, FQGNSA. V was shortened by 4 bases and J by 5 bases, with 14 bases between the two germline ends. The CDR3 region is CASSSRGSWETQYF. The CDR3 DNA reads as TGTGCCAGCAGCTCCAGGGGATCCTGGGAGACCCAGTACTTC.

This clone was seen only once. V is TRBV19 and J is TRBJ2-1, with 10 nucleotides matching TRBD2. Looked up from germline, CDR1 is LNHDA and CDR2 is SQIVND (reference sequence). The CDR3 is made up of 15 amino acids. The V and J ends lost 5 bases and 5 bases, in that order; junction bases with no gene match: 6. In DNA, the CDR3 is TGTGCCAGTAGTTGGACTAGCGGTAGCCACAATGAGCAGTTCTTC. It codes for CASSWTSGSHNEQFF.

This chain uses TRBV28 with TRBJ1-2; 7 bases line up with TRBD1. Germline CDR1 and CDR2: MDHEN and SYDVKM. Trimming cost V 3 bases and J 6 bases; bases outside gene matches: 10. The CDR3 has 15 amino acids. The CDR3 region has the DNA TGTGCCAGCAGTTTCCGGGACAGTTGGTTTAATGGCTACACCTTC. Translation: CASSFRDSWFNGYTF.